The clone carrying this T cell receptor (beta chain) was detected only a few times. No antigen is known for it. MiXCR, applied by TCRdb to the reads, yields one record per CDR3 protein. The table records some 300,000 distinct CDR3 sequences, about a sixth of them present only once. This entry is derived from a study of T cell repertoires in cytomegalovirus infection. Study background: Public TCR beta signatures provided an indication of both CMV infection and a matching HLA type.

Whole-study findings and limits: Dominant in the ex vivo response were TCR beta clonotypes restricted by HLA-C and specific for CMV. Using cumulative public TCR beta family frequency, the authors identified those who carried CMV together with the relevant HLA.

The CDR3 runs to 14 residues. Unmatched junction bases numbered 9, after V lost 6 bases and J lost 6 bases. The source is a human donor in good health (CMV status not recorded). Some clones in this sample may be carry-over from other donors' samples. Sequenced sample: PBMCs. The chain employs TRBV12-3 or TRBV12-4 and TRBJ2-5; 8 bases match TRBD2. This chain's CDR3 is CASRPTAGAQTQYF. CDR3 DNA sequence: TGTGCCAGCAGACCCACAGCGGGGGCCCAGACCCAGTACTTC.